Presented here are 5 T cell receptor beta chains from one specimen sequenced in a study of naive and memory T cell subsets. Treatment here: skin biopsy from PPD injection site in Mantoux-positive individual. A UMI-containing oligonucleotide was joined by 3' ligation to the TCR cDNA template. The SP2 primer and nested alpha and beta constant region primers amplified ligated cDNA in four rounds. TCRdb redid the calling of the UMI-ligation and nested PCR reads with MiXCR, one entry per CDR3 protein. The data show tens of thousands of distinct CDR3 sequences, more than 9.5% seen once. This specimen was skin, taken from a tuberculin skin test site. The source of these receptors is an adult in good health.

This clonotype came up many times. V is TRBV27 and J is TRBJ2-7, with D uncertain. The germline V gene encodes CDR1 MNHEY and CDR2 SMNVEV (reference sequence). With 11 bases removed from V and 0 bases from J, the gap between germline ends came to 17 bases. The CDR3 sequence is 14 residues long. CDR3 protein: CAVSPTLSSYEQYF. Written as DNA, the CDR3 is TGTGCCGTCTCCCCCACTTTAAGCTCCTACGAGCAGTACTTC.

Here the CDR3 DNA reads TGTGCCAGTAGTACAGGACAGCAGGGTTCACCCCTCCACTTT. It encodes CASSTGQQGSPLHF. This chain links TRBV19 with TRBJ1-6; D may be TRBD1 (6 bases). Germline V gene data show CDR1 as LNHDA and CDR2 as SQIVND (reference sequence). The CDR3 has 14 amino acids. Trimming cost V 4 bases and J 9 bases, with 13 bases left between them. The full variable domain, its missing parts supplied by reference TRBV19 and TRBJ1-6, is DGGITQSPKYLFRKEGQNVTLSCEQNLNHDAMYWYRQDPGQGLRLIYYSQIVNDFQKGDIAEGYSVSREKKESFPLTVTSAQKNPTAFYLCASSTGQQGSPLHFGNGTRLTVT.

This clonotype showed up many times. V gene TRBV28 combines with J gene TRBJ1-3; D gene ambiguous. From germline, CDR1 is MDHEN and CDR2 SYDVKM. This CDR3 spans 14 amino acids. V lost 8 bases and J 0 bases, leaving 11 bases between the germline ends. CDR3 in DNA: TGTGCCAGCTCGACCGAAAGCTCTGGAAACACCATATATTTT. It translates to CASSTESSGNTIYF.

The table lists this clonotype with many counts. The CDR3: CASSLAGSGELFF. Written as DNA, the CDR3 is TGTGCCAGCAGCTTAGCCGGATCCGGGGAGCTGTTTTTT. V and J are TRBV11-3 and TRBJ2-2; D is unresolved. CDR1 SGHNT and CDR2 YENEEA come from the germline V gene. This CDR3 has 13 residues. V was shortened by 1 base and J by 6 bases, with 6 bases between the two germline ends.

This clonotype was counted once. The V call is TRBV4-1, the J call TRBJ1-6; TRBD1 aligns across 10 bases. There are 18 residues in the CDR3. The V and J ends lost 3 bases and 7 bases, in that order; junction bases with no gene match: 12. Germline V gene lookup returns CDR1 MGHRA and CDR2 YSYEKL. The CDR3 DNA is TGCGCCAGCAGCCATTCTAGCCGGGACAGGGGTTACAATTCACCCCTCCACTTT. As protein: CASSHSSRDRGYNSPLHF.